One T cell receptor (beta chain) is described in this entry. The length of the CDR3 is 17 residues. Germline V gene data show CDR1 as SEHNR and CDR2 as FQNEAQ (reference sequence). Trimming pared 5 bases from V and 1 base from J, leaving 15 bases between. The source of the sample is a study of identical twins. Template switching added a universal primer binding site, and final cDNA carried unique molecular identifiers. TCRdb recomputed calls from the 5' RACE reads with MiXCR, one row per CDR3 protein. The sample has some 600,000 distinct CDR3 sequences; 7.1% are singletons. The same specimen was also included in a second study, on yellow fever vaccine responses in identical twins.

V and J are TRBV7-9 and TRBJ2-6; D perhaps matches TRBD1 (6 bases). The sequenced material came from PBMCs. The receptor's source is a woman aged 18-30 years in good health. CDR3 sequence (DNA): TGTGCCAGCAGCCCGTCCGGGACAAGATCTGGGGCCAACGTCCTGACTTTC. It codes for CASSPSGTRSGANVLTF.